This TCR beta chain derives from a study of blood T cell repertoires in COVID-19. The CDR3 loop spans 19 amino acids. Study processing details: Researchers report that nucleated cell counts were estimated from reference gene primer amplification. Assay: immunoSEQ multiplex PCR; the TCRdb copy retains only in-frame clones and omits some. D and trimming were read from the DNA, whereas the V and J calls and clone size are those reported in that table. This sample yields about 250,000 clones, of which about 82% are seen a single time; approximately 5.5% belongs to the top ten. This clonotype was sampled from a woman of 80 years or more with COVID-19, enrolled during active disease. The J gene is TRBJ2-5, the V gene TRBV21-1; no DNA check was done on the table's D call, TRBD2. TRBV21-1 is shown as a pseudogene. Specimen: peripheral blood. The CDR3 DNA follows: TGTGCCAGCAGCAAAATTTTAAGAGGCCCTAGCGGGGGTGAGGAGACCCAGTACTTC. Amino acids: CASSKILRGPSGGEETQYF.